The rows below give T cell receptor beta chains drawn from one sample of a study of cytomegalovirus exposure and HLA in healthy donors. The data were produced by immunoSEQ multiplex PCR, yet TCRdb's version contains in-frame clones alone and is incomplete. The sample records about 200,000 clones, more than 9.5% being singletons. The sequenced sample consisted of PBMCs. The receptors were gathered from a man in his forties or fifties in good health and CMV-seropositive. The CDR3 runs from the conserved cysteine through the conserved F or W. The order of the fields is V gene, D gene, clone size, J gene, CDR3 DNA, CDR3 protein. A D gene is named only where the DNA matches it firmly. Size is omitted from some rows. Given values are once, few, many or a class for expanded clones.

TRBV19	NA	NA	TRBJ1-1	TGTGCCAGTAGTATTTGGGCTACAGAGAACACTGAAGCTTTCTTT	CASSIWATENTEAFF
TRBV5-1	TRBD1	NA	TRBJ1-3	TGCGCCAGCAGCTTTGGACAGGGGGCTTCTGGAAACACCATATATTTT	CASSFGQGASGNTIYF
TRBV18	NA	NA	TRBJ1-1	TGTGCCAGCTCACCCAGCGGAATGAACACTGAAGCTTTCTTT	CASSPSGMNTEAFF
TRBV5-1	NA	few	TRBJ2-3	TGCGCCAGCAGCTTTTCGGGGGATACGCAGTATTTT	CASSFSGDTQYF
TRBV9	NA	NA	TRBJ1-1	TGTGCCAGCAGCGTTAGTACAGGGAACACTGAAGCTTTCTTT	CASSVSTGNTEAFF
TRBV9	NA	NA	TRBJ2-2	TGTGCCAGCAGCGTAGTGGGACAACTGAACACCGGGGAGCTGTTTTTT	CASSVVGQLNTGELFF
TRBV9	NA	few	TRBJ1-2	TGTGCCAGCAGCGCCGGGACGGCCGGTGCGGGGTTGGAGGGCTACACCTTC	CASSAGTAGAGLEGYTF
TRBV5-1	TRBD1	NA	TRBJ2-7	TGCGCCAGCAGCTTTCTTGGGACAGGGGTAGGTTACCACGAGCAGTACTTC	CASSFLGTGVGYHEQYF
TRBV7-9	NA	NA	TRBJ1-4	TGTGCCAGCAGCTTAGCCCTCAGGGGACCGACCGGCGGAGAAAAACTGTTTTTT	CASSLALRGPTGGEKLFF
TRBV7-2	NA	few	TRBJ2-4	TGTGCCAGCAGCCAGCAGGGTAGGGCGAACATTCAGTACTTC	CASSQQGRANIQYF
TRBV13	NA	NA	TRBJ2-2	TGTGCCAGCCTACTGGTTCCCACCGGGGAGCTGTTTTTT	CASLLVPTGELFF
TRBV5-6	TRBD1	NA	TRBJ2-4	TGTGCCAGCAGCTTGGGCGGGACAGGGCACATTCAGTACTTC	CASSLGGTGHIQYF
TRBV6-5	NA	few	TRBJ2-7	TGTGCCAGCAGATTATCAGGACAGTCCTACGAGCAGTACTTC	CASRLSGQSYEQYF
TRBV30	TRBD2	few	TRBJ2-3	TGTGCCTCCCGCCGGGGGGGCCCCCGATGGGTAGATACGCAGTATTTT	CASRRGGPRWVDTQYF
TRBV4-3	NA	NA	TRBJ1-4	TGCGCCAGCAGCCAAGATCGCAGGGAAAAACTGTTTTTT	CASSQDRREKLFF
TRBV7-8	TRBD1	NA	TRBJ1-2	TGTGCCAGCAGCGGATTGACAGGGGCCAACTATGGCTACACCTTC	CASSGLTGANYGYTF
TRBV5-1	NA	NA	TRBJ2-3	TGCGCCAGCAGCCCAACAGGGGATACGCAGTATTTT	CASSPTGDTQYF
TRBV5-4	TRBD2	NA	TRBJ2-2	TGTGCCAGCAGGGCGGGACTAGCGGGGCCGAACACCGGGGAGCTGTTTTTT	CASRAGLAGPNTGELFF
TRBV11-3	NA	few	TRBJ2-3	TGTGCCAGCAGCCATAACTGGAGGTCCATAACCGGCACAGATACGCAGTATTTT	CASSHNWRSITGTDTQYF
TRBV5-6	TRBD1	NA	TRBJ1-6	TGTGCCAGCAGCTCCCGGGACAGAAATAATTCACCCCTCCACTTT	CASSSRDRNNSPLHF
TRBV10-3	NA	few	TRBJ1-3	TGTGCCATCAGACCCGACAGCTCCCCCATATATTTT	CAIRPDSSPIYF
TRBV5-6	NA	NA	TRBJ2-3	TGTGCCAGCAGCTTGGGGCAGGGTCCAGATACGCAGTATTTT	CASSLGQGPDTQYF
TRBV28	TRBD2	NA	TRBJ2-1	TGTGCCAGCACCGGGGGGTCTGGCTCCTACAATGAGCAGTTCTTC	CASTGGSGSYNEQFF
TRBV6-6	NA	NA	TRBJ2-1	TGTGCCAGCAGTTACTCATCGGGAGCCTACAATGAGCAGTTCTTC	CASSYSSGAYNEQFF
TRBV30	NA	NA	TRBJ2-4	TGTGCCTGGATGAGGACGGGGGCCAAAAACATTCAGTACTTC	CAWMRTGAKNIQYF
TRBV7-2	NA	few	TRBJ1-2	TGTGCCACCCCTGGGGGGAGGGGAGGCTCTAACTATGGCTACACCTTC	CATPGGRGGSNYGYTF
TRBV5-4	TRBD1	NA	TRBJ1-2	TGTGCCAGCGGCATGACAGGGGTTGATGGAGATGGCTACACCTTC	CASGMTGVDGDGYTF
TRBV19	NA	few	TRBJ2-7	TGTGCCAGTAGTATAAAGACGGGAAGAGCGCGCGAGCAGTACTTC	CASSIKTGRAREQYF
TRBV5-1	NA	NA	TRBJ1-4	TGCGCCAGCAGCTTGGTCGGGATCGGAACTAATGAAAAACTGTTTTTT	CASSLVGIGTNEKLFF
TRBV5-1	TRBD1	NA	TRBJ2-1	TGCGCCAGCAGCTCGACTCCGGGACAGATCAACAATGAGCAGTTCTTC	CASSSTPGQINNEQFF
TRBV9	NA	NA	TRBJ1-1	TGTGCCAGCAGCGCGGGGCCAGGGGACACTGAAGCTTTCTTT	CASSAGPGDTEAFF
TRBV4-2	TRBD2	few	TRBJ2-1	TGTGCCAGCAGCCAGCTTACCCGACTAGCGGGGGGTCGTTCGAATGAGCAGTTCTTC	CASSQLTRLAGGRSNEQFF
TRBV15	TRBD1	NA	TRBJ2-5	TGTGCCACCAGCAGAGGCATAGGACAGGAAGAGACCCAGTACTTC	CATSRGIGQEETQYF
TRBV12-5	NA	NA	TRBJ1-5	TGTGCTAGTGGTTTCTACGGCCCCGGGATGCCCCAGCATTTT	CASGFYGPGMPQHF
TRBV6-5	NA	few	TRBJ1-1	TGTGCCAGCAGGACGAACGGGGGCACTGAAGCTTTCTTT	CASRTNGGTEAFF